Listed here are 10 T cell receptor beta chains from one sample, sequenced in a study of shared clonotypes between healthy human individuals. Clones were sequenced by immunoSEQ multiplex PCR, and TCRdb holds only the in-frame ones, with some missing. The sample contains some 1,900,000 clones, roughly 95% of which appear only once. Selected positively for CCR7 and CD45RO-negative, naive CD8 cells excluded terminally differentiated effector memory CD45RA+ cells. Sequenced sample: naive CD8+ T cells sorted from blood. These TCRs come from a man aged 18 to 30 in good health.

The rearrangement uses TRBV11-1 and TRBJ2-7, with D uncertain. The CDR3 totals 12 residues. Trimming stripped 5 bases from V and 5 bases from J, with 10 bases between. The germline CDR1 and CDR2 sequences are SGHAT and FQDESV (reference sequence). CDR3 residues: CASSPALHEQYF. In DNA form, the CDR3 reads TGTGCCAGCAGCCCAGCGCTCCACGAGCAGTACTTC.

The chain uses TRBV6-5 and TRBJ1-4, with TRBD1 identical over 10 bases. The V and J ends lost 7 bases and 8 bases, in that order; junction bases with no gene match: 10. The CDR3 is 15 residues long. Germline CDR1 is MNHEY and CDR2 is SVGAGI. As DNA, the CDR3 is TGTGCCAGCACCCCATTGACAGGGGGCAAGGAAAAACTGTTTTTT. This encodes CASTPLTGGKEKLFF.

The rearrangement joins TRBV29-1 to TRBJ1-2; no definite D call. Germline values: CDR1 SQVTM, CDR2 ANQGSEA. V was pared by 3 bases and J by 8 bases, with 10 bases between. The CDR3 sequence is 11 residues long. CDR3 protein: CSVETGSGYTF. The CDR3 DNA is TGCAGCGTTGAGACCGGTTCCGGCTACACCTTC.

The V call is TRBV7-9, the J call TRBJ2-7; D gene uncertain. Trimming pared 5 bases from V and 2 bases from J, leaving 10 bases between. Germline-derived CDR1 and CDR2 are SEHNR and FQNEAQ (reference sequence). The CDR3 spans 13 residues. The CDR3 region is CASSPDATYEQYF. CDR3 nucleotide sequence: TGTGCCAGCAGCCCGGACGCCACCTACGAGCAGTACTTC.

With respect to this clone: Other DNA sequences in this sample translate to the same CDR3. The chain has TRBV9 and TRBJ1-1, with D perhaps matching TRBD1 (5 bases). This CDR3 comprises 15 residues. Trimming removed 0 bases at V and 0 bases at J, with 9 bases between. From germline, CDR1 is SGDLS and CDR2 YYNGEE. Written as DNA, the CDR3 is TGTGCCAGCAGCGTAGGCGGGGGACTGAACACTGAAGCTTTCTTT. Translating gives CASSVGGGLNTEAFF.

The chain joins TRBV30 to TRBJ1-2; 11 bases align to TRBD1. The length of the CDR3 is 13 residues. V dropped 4 bases and J dropped 5; count of bases not matched to a gene: 3. The germline gives CDR1 GTSNPN, CDR2 SVGIG (reference sequence). CDR3 in amino acids: CAWNGQGAYGYTF. DNA of the CDR3: TGTGCCTGGAATGGACAGGGGGCATATGGCTACACCTTC. Complete variable domain (other parts from reference TRBV30 and TRBJ1-2): SQTIHQWPATLVQPVGSPLSLECTVEGTSNPNLYWYRQAAGRGLQLLFYSVGIGQISSEVPQNLSASRPQDRQFILSSKKLLLSDSGFYLCAWNGQGAYGYTFGSGTRLTVV.

As to this clone: This same CDR3 is encoded by further DNA sequences in the sample. This chain joins TRBV30 and TRBJ1-2; D ambiguous. The germline gives CDR1 GTSNPN, CDR2 SVGIG (reference sequence). This CDR3 region has 15 residues. Trimming stripped 0 bases from V and 0 bases from J, with 11 bases between. Written as DNA, the CDR3 is TGTGCCTGGAGTGTACCCGGCAGCGCTAACTATGGCTACACCTTC. This translates into CAWSVPGSANYGYTF.

The chain combines TRBV6-5 with TRBJ2-1; D unclear. Germline V CDR1 and CDR2: MNHEY, SVGAGI. The CDR3 is 12 amino acids. Trimming shortened V by 5 bases and J by 6 bases, and 8 bases separated the two germline ends. This CDR3 reads CASSGSSNEQFF. CDR3 bases: TGTGCCAGCAGTGGATCTAGCAATGAGCAGTTCTTC.

CDR3 DNA sequence: TGTGCCAGCAGCCCCGGTGACACTGAAGCTTTCTTT. Translated, it gives CASSPGDTEAFF. The chain combines TRBV28 with TRBJ1-1; no clear D. V gave up 6 bases and J gave up 3 bases, with 8 bases separating them. Germline assignment: CDR1 MDHEN and CDR2 SYDVKM. The CDR3 is 12 amino acids. Full variable domain (missing parts from reference TRBV28 and TRBJ1-1): DVKVTQSSRYLVKRTGEKVFLECVQDMDHENMFWYRQDPGLGLRLIYFSYDVKMKEKGDIPEGYSVSREKKERFSLILESASTNQTSMYLCASSPGDTEAFFGQGTRLTVV.

The J gene is TRBJ1-2, the V gene TRBV9, with 11 bases that match TRBD1. V was clipped by 7 bases and J by 5 bases; unmatched bases: 16. CDR1 and CDR2 (germline): SGDLS, YYNGEE. The CDR3 runs 17 residues. The CDR3 DNA follows: TGTGCCAGCCAAGAAGGACAGGGGGCGCGATGGTCGTATGGCTACACCTTC. It yields the protein CASQEGQGARWSYGYTF.